The 23 T cell receptor beta chains in this list originate from one sample, sequenced in a study of graft-versus-host responses after intestinal transplantation. These receptors' antigens are unknown. TCRdb keeps only in-frame clones here, not all; method: immunoSEQ multiplex PCR. The sample comprises fewer than 110,000 clones, 87% of which are singletons, and about 0.7% rests with the top ten. The sequencing used unstimulated CD4+ T cells sorted from spleen or lymph node cells, collected before transplant. These receptors were taken from a human donor who was the organ donor for an intestinal transplant.

The chain joins TRBV10-3 to TRBJ2-5, with 7 bases that match TRBD1. The V and J ends lost 4 bases and 4 bases, in that order; junction bases with no gene match: 3. Germline V gene sequence: CDR1 ENHRY, CDR2 SYGVKD. The CDR3 spans 13 residues. This CDR3 is CAISGTGGETQYF. CDR3 bases: TGTGCCATCAGTGGGACAGGAGGAGAGACCCAGTACTTC.

This chain connects TRBV19 to TRBJ2-7, with D perhaps being TRBD1 or TRBD2 (5 bases each). Trimming shortened V by 8 bases and J by 5 bases, and 13 bases separated the two germline ends. CDR1 is LNHDA and CDR2 is SQIVND in the germline V gene (reference sequence). The CDR3 has 12 residues. Here the CDR3 reads CASSSGQHEQYF. The CDR3 bases are TGTGCCAGTTCCTCGGGGCAACACGAGCAGTACTTC.

V and J are TRBV6-1 and TRBJ2-7, with 10 bases that match TRBD2. CDR1 is MNHNS and CDR2 is SASEGT in the germline V gene. Germline trimming cut 5 bases from V and 6 bases from J; bases unmatched to any gene: 10. This CDR3 comprises 15 residues. This chain's CDR3 is CASSPGLAASREQYF. The DNA of the CDR3 is TGTGCCAGCAGTCCTGGACTAGCGGCGTCCCGCGAGCAGTACTTC.

The rearrangement uses TRBV5-1 and TRBJ1-1; D is unclear. This CDR3 spans 12 amino acids. Deletions cut 0 bases from V and 7 bases from J, with 7 bases between. The germline CDR1 and CDR2 sequences are SGHRS and YFSETQ. The CDR3 loop is CASSLGGVEAFF. The DNA of the CDR3 is TGCGCCAGCAGCTTGGGTGGCGTTGAAGCTTTCTTT.

The chain uses TRBV6-1 and TRBJ2-5, with D tentatively TRBD2 (5 bases). V dropped 5 bases and J dropped 5 bases, with 12 bases sitting between them. The CDR3 covers 13 residues. CDR1 is MNHNS, CDR2 SASEGT, per germline. Here the CDR3 DNA reads TGTGCCAGCAGTACTAGGTTCCGGGAGACCCAGTACTTC. It is translated as CASSTRFRETQYF.

This chain connects TRBV27 to TRBJ2-1, with 9 bases fitting TRBD2. CDR3 size: 16 residues. The germline V gene encodes CDR1 MNHEY and CDR2 SMNVEV (reference sequence). V lost 0 bases and J lost 9; bases outside the gene matches: 9. CDR3 bases: TGTGCCAGCAGTTTATCGGGGGCGGGAGGGCCAGTTGAGCAGTTCTTC. Its protein is CASSLSGAGGPVEQFF.

The chain couples TRBV4-1 to TRBJ2-2; D tentatively reads TRBD1 or TRBD2 (7 bases each). V lost 3 bases, J lost 3 bases, and 20 bases lay in between. This CDR3 spans 18 amino acids. CDR1 is MGHRA and CDR2 is YSYEKL in the germline V gene. In DNA, the CDR3 is TGCGCCAGCAGCCAGGACAGGTCGACTAGCAAATACACCGGGGAGCTGTTTTTT. It encodes CASSQDRSTSKYTGELFF.

This clone was counted a single time. This sequence joins TRBV11-2 and TRBJ2-7, with no clear D. Per the germline V gene, CDR1 is SGHAT and CDR2 is FQNNGV. V lost 7 bases to trimming and J lost 2 bases, with 15 bases between them. The CDR3 extends over 14 amino acids. In nucleotides, the CDR3 is TGTGCCAGCACTCTAGGGCGCGGTACCTACGAGCAGTACTTC. Its protein product is CASTLGRGTYEQYF.

V usage is TRBV5-4 and J usage is TRBJ1-1; D is undetermined. V lost 1 base and J lost 6, with 13 bases in between. In germline, CDR1 is SGHNT, CDR2 YYREEE (reference sequence). The CDR3 is 14 amino acids. CDR3 protein: CASSLTPGGPEAFF. CDR3 DNA sequence: TGTGCCAGCAGCTTGACGCCTGGAGGGCCTGAAGCTTTCTTT.

The chain uses TRBV27 and TRBJ1-6; TRBD1 matches at 8 bases. J lost 8 bases, V lost 3 bases, and 0 bases had no gene match. The CDR3 runs to 13 residues. Germline CDR1 and CDR2: MNHEY and SMNVEV (reference sequence). Here the CDR3 DNA reads TGTGCCAGCAGTTTCAGGGGGCATTCACCCCTCCACTTT. Translated: CASSFRGHSPLHF.

This chain joins TRBV19 and TRBJ1-2; TRBD1 agrees at 8 bases. Germline V lookup: CDR1 LNHDA, CDR2 SQIVND (reference sequence). V lost 5 bases to trimming and J lost 3 bases; unmatched junction nucleotides: 11. The CDR3 has 16 amino acids. CDR3 sequence (DNA): TGTGCCAGTAGTCCGACTCTTGGACAGGGTCACTATGGCTACACCTTC. Translation gives CASSPTLGQGHYGYTF.

The chain recombines TRBV10-2 with TRBJ1-6, with unresolved D. This CDR3 is 14 amino acids long. Germline values: CDR1 WSHSY, CDR2 SAAADI. The V end was cut by 5 bases, the J end by 7 bases, with 12 bases between. This chain's CDR3 is CASSWQDLNSPLHF. As DNA, the CDR3 is TGCGCCAGCAGTTGGCAGGACCTGAATTCACCCCTCCACTTT.

This clone was picked up one time. The chain links TRBV5-1 to TRBJ1-3; the D gene is possibly TRBD1 (6 bases). V was cut by 3 bases and J by 0 bases, with 10 bases left in between. The CDR3 loop spans 15 amino acids. From germline, CDR1 is SGHRS and CDR2 YFSETQ. CDR3 residues: CASSYEGDSGNTIYF. CDR3 bases: TGCGCCAGCAGCTACGAGGGGGACTCTGGAAACACCATATATTTT.

J is TRBJ2-1 and V is TRBV5-4, with D possibly matching TRBD1 (6 bases). CDR1 and CDR2 from the germline V gene are SGHNT and YYREEE (reference sequence). The CDR3 loop spans 15 amino acids. Between the trimmed V and J ends, which lost 0 bases and 6 bases, there was a span of 13 bases. CDR3 protein: CASSLEGTRTNEQFF. Written as DNA, the CDR3 is TGTGCCAGCAGCTTGGAAGGGACAAGAACCAATGAGCAGTTCTTC. The full variable domain, its missing parts supplied by reference TRBV5-4 and TRBJ2-1, is ETGVTQSPTHLIKTRGQQVTLRCSSQSGHNTVSWYQQALGQGPQFIFQYYREEENGRGNFPPRFSGLQFPNYSSELNVNALELDDSALYLCASSLEGTRTNEQFFGPGTRLTVL.

The V call is TRBV6-1, the J call TRBJ2-1, with D hard to call. The CDR3 consists of 11 residues. Germline CDR1 reads MNHNS; CDR2 reads SASEGT. Trimming stripped 7 bases from V and 9 bases from J, with 10 bases between. CDR3 region: CASKGPVEQFF. The CDR3 DNA follows: TGTGCCAGCAAGGGCCCTGTTGAGCAGTTCTTC.

The V call is TRBV25-1, the J call TRBJ2-5; D might be TRBD1 (6 bases). Trimming pared 0 bases from V and 2 bases from J, leaving 10 bases between. This CDR3 has 15 amino acids. Looked up from germline, CDR1 is MGHDK and CDR2 is SYGVNS. The CDR3 protein is CASSEYGRGQETQYF. CDR3 sequence (DNA): TGTGCCAGCAGTGAATATGGCAGGGGACAAGAGACCCAGTACTTC.

The chain recombines TRBV4-1 with TRBJ2-5, with TRBD2 as a possible D gene (5 bases). The CDR3 has 16 residues. The germline gives CDR1 MGHRA, CDR2 YSYEKL. The ends were cut back, 0 bases at V and 2 bases at J, with 13 bases in the middle. The CDR3 coding sequence is TGCGCCAGCAGCCAAGATGGCGGGTGGCAGCAAGAGACCCAGTACTTC. Translation gives CASSQDGGWQQETQYF.

CDR3 in DNA: TGTGCCAGCAGCTTCGGACTAGCGGGAAGCAATGAGCAGTTCTTC. Translated, it gives CASSFGLAGSNEQFF. This chain joins TRBV5-4 and TRBJ2-1, with 12 bases identical to TRBD2. V lost 2 bases and J lost 6; bases outside the gene matches: 3. CDR3 length equals 15 residues. The V gene's germline CDR1 is SGHNT and CDR2 YYREEE (reference sequence).

The chain joins TRBV5-4 to TRBJ1-2; 7 nucleotides align to TRBD1. There are 16 residues in the CDR3. V shed 4 bases and J 5 bases; nucleotides not matched to a gene: 14. The V gene's germline CDR1 is SGHNT and CDR2 YYREEE (reference sequence). Here the CDR3 DNA reads TGTGCCAGCAGCCTCTCCGGGACAGATGATTTATATGGCTACACCTTC. It yields the protein CASSLSGTDDLYGYTF.

The chain recombines TRBV5-1 with TRBJ1-3, with 7 nucleotides matching TRBD1. This CDR3 is built from 16 residues. The germline CDR1 and CDR2 sequences are SGHRS and YFSETQ. V shed 0 bases and J 0 bases; nucleotides not matched to a gene: 3. The CDR3 coding sequence is TGCGCCAGCAGCTTGGTAGGACAGGTCTCTGGAAACACCATATATTTT. It specifies CASSLVGQVSGNTIYF.

The rearrangement uses TRBV7-3 and TRBJ2-3, with D perhaps matching TRBD1 (5 bases). V was clipped by 0 bases and J by 1 base, with 11 bases between them. The CDR3 consists of 16 residues. Germline lookup yields CDR1 SGHTA and CDR2 FQGTGA. The CDR3: CASSLTGRVGTDTQYF. The CDR3 DNA follows: TGTGCCAGCAGCTTAACGGGGCGCGTGGGCACAGATACGCAGTATTTT.

The rearrangement uses TRBV5-4 and TRBJ2-1; unclear D gene. Trimming removed 0 bases at V and 2 bases at J, with 6 bases between. There are 14 residues in the CDR3. The germline V gene encodes CDR1 SGHNT and CDR2 YYREEE (reference sequence). CDR3 bases: TGTGCCAGCAGCTTGGGACCGACCTACAATGAGCAGTTCTTC. It yields the protein CASSLGPTYNEQFF.

The chain joins TRBV7-3 to TRBJ2-3, with a tentative D call TRBD1 (5 bases). The CDR3 has 12 amino acids. Trimming removed 4 bases from V and 12 bases from J, with 14 bases in between. CDR1 and CDR2 (germline): SGHTA, FQGTGA. CDR3 residues: CASSSYQGYQYF. In nucleotides, the CDR3 is TGTGCCAGCAGCTCATACCAGGGCTATCAGTATTTT.